Listed below are T cell receptor beta chains from one sample, sequenced in a study of T cell responses to AZD1222 COVID-19 vaccine. The assay was immunoSEQ multiplex PCR, and TCRdb's table has in-frame clones only and misses some. Of around 130,000 clones detected, more than 85% appear once; the ten largest clones hold approximately 3.1%. The sample in question was peripheral blood, obtained on day 0 of AZD1222 vaccination. The receptor source for this set is an adult in good health. CDR3s include the opening cysteine and the closing phenylalanine or tryptophan. The order of the fields is CDR3 protein, CDR3 DNA, clone size, D gene, V gene, J gene. A D gene is named only where the DNA matches it firmly. The size entry is marked missing in some rows and otherwise reads once, few, many or a size class.

CDR3aa: CASSDPPKSSYEQYF
CDR3nt: TGTGCCAGCAGCGACCCCCCCAAGAGCTCCTACGAGCAGTACTTC
abundance: -
d_gene: -
v_gene: TRBV7-8
j_gene: TRBJ2-7

CDR3aa: CASSLRGTGNTIYF
CDR3nt: TGTGCCAGCAGTTTAAGGGGGACTGGAAACACCATATATTTT
abundance: -
d_gene: -
v_gene: TRBV27
j_gene: TRBJ1-3

CDR3aa: CASSLLGLRELKQYF
CDR3nt: TGTGCCAGCAGCCTGTTAGGGTTGCGGGAGCTAAAGCAGTATTTT
abundance: -
d_gene: TRBD2
v_gene: TRBV5-4
j_gene: TRBJ2-3

CDR3aa: CASSFYANTGELFF
CDR3nt: TGTGCCAGCAGTTTTTATGCGAACACCGGGGAGCTGTTTTTT
abundance: -
d_gene: -
v_gene: TRBV28
j_gene: TRBJ2-2

CDR3aa: CASSQPGEGASRAFF
CDR3nt: TGTGCCAGCAGCCAACCCGGGGAGGGGGCAAGTCGTGCTTTCTTT
abundance: -
d_gene: TRBD1
v_gene: TRBV4-2
j_gene: TRBJ1-1

CDR3aa: CASSLSQRNTEAFF
CDR3nt: TGTGCCAGCAGTTTAAGCCAGAGAAACACTGAAGCTTTCTTT
abundance: -
d_gene: -
v_gene: TRBV28
j_gene: TRBJ1-1

CDR3aa: CASSGQYNEQFF
CDR3nt: TGTGCCAGCAGTGGACAGTACAATGAGCAGTTCTTC
abundance: once
d_gene: -
v_gene: TRBV6-2/TRBV6-3
j_gene: TRBJ2-1

CDR3aa: CASSPRQGTYEQYF
CDR3nt: TGTGCCAGCAGCCCCCGACAGGGAACCTACGAGCAGTACTTC
abundance: -
d_gene: TRBD1
v_gene: TRBV7-9
j_gene: TRBJ2-7

CDR3aa: CATSSPEQGLTEAFF
CDR3nt: TGTGCCACCAGCAGTCCAGAACAGGGTCTCACTGAAGCTTTCTTT
abundance: -
d_gene: -
v_gene: TRBV15
j_gene: TRBJ1-1

CDR3aa: CASSWYGRGELFF
CDR3nt: TGCGCCAGCAGCTGGTACGGCCGCGGGGAGCTGTTTTTT
abundance: -
d_gene: -
v_gene: TRBV5-1
j_gene: TRBJ2-2

CDR3aa: CASSESDKYSNQPQHF
CDR3nt: TGTGCCAGCAGTGAGTCAGATAAATATAGCAATCAGCCCCAGCATTTT
abundance: many
d_gene: -
v_gene: TRBV6-4
j_gene: TRBJ1-5

CDR3aa: CASNGDPTYTDTQYF
CDR3nt: TGTGCCTCCAACGGGGATCCCACTTACACAGATACGCAGTATTTT
abundance: -
d_gene: -
v_gene: TRBV15
j_gene: TRBJ2-3

CDR3aa: CASNNKRYSNQPQHF
CDR3nt: TGTGCCAGCAATAACAAACGTTATAGCAATCAGCCCCAGCATTTT
abundance: once
d_gene: -
v_gene: TRBV6-5
j_gene: TRBJ1-5

CDR3aa: CASSVVPEREGEQFF
CDR3nt: TGTGCCAGCAGCGTAGTACCCGAGCGGGAGGGTGAGCAGTTCTTC
abundance: -
d_gene: TRBD2
v_gene: TRBV9
j_gene: TRBJ2-1

CDR3aa: CASSSRTSGSPSEQYF
CDR3nt: TGTGCCAGCAGCTCCCGGACTAGCGGGAGTCCGAGCGAGCAGTACTTC
abundance: -
d_gene: TRBD2
v_gene: TRBV7-8
j_gene: TRBJ2-7

CDR3aa: CASSSTGTTEAFF
CDR3nt: TGTGCCAGCAGCTCTACAGGGACTACTGAAGCTTTCTTT
abundance: -
d_gene: -
v_gene: TRBV7-2
j_gene: TRBJ1-1

CDR3aa: CASSLGLLGHHGYTF
CDR3nt: TGTGCCAGCAGCTTGGGTCTGCTTGGACACCATGGCTACACCTTC
abundance: -
d_gene: -
v_gene: TRBV7-9
j_gene: TRBJ1-2

CDR3aa: CGVVREQIVSEQYF
CDR3nt: TGCGGCGTTGTACGGGAGCAGATTGTTAGCGAGCAGTACTTC
abundance: once
d_gene: -
v_gene: TRBV29-1
j_gene: TRBJ2-7

CDR3aa: CASSLAVGELFF
CDR3nt: TGTGCCAGCAGCTTAGCGGTGGGGGAGCTGTTTTTT
abundance: -
d_gene: -
v_gene: TRBV7-8
j_gene: TRBJ2-2

CDR3aa: CASSEIGDYGYTF
CDR3nt: TGCGCCAGCAGTGAGATAGGGGACTATGGCTACACCTTC
abundance: -
d_gene: -
v_gene: TRBV10-2
j_gene: TRBJ1-2

CDR3aa: CATSREGIRQTQYF
CDR3nt: TGTGCCACCAGCAGAGAGGGCATCCGGCAGACCCAGTACTTC
abundance: -
d_gene: -
v_gene: TRBV15
j_gene: TRBJ2-5

CDR3aa: CASTKTSYEQYF
CDR3nt: TGTGCCAGCACCAAAACATCCTACGAGCAGTACTTC
abundance: once
d_gene: -
v_gene: TRBV7-2
j_gene: TRBJ2-7

CDR3aa: CASSLVGDRALNQPQHF
CDR3nt: TGTGCCAGCAGCTTAGTAGGGGACAGGGCTTTGAATCAGCCCCAGCATTTT
abundance: -
d_gene: TRBD1
v_gene: TRBV7-3
j_gene: TRBJ1-5

CDR3aa: CASSSVPGQGAGANVLTF
CDR3nt: TGTGCCAGCAGCTCCGTTCCGGGACAGGGGGCCGGGGCCAACGTCCTGACTTTC
abundance: -
d_gene: TRBD1
v_gene: TRBV13
j_gene: TRBJ2-6

CDR3aa: CASSLDPGLLPGQYF
CDR3nt: TGCGCCAGCAGCTTGGATCCGGGACTCCTCCCGGGGCAGTACTTC
abundance: few
d_gene: -
v_gene: TRBV5-1
j_gene: TRBJ2-7

CDR3aa: CASSYPMAGGPSDEQFF
CDR3nt: TGTGCCAGCAGTTACCCGATGGCGGGAGGGCCGAGCGATGAGCAGTTCTTC
abundance: -
d_gene: TRBD2
v_gene: TRBV6-2/TRBV6-3
j_gene: TRBJ2-1

CDR3aa: CASSQGTGYRTEAFF
CDR3nt: TGTGCCAGCAGCCAAGGGACAGGTTATAGGACTGAAGCTTTCTTT
abundance: -
d_gene: TRBD1
v_gene: TRBV4-2
j_gene: TRBJ1-1

CDR3aa: CATTYTGGKLFF
CDR3nt: TGTGCCACCACTTACACAGGGGGAAAACTGTTTTTT
abundance: -
d_gene: TRBD1
v_gene: TRBV15
j_gene: TRBJ1-4

CDR3aa: CASSQDWTTEAFF
CDR3nt: TGCGCCAGCAGCCAAGATTGGACGACTGAAGCTTTCTTT
abundance: -
d_gene: -
v_gene: TRBV4-3
j_gene: TRBJ1-1

CDR3aa: CAISERRSEGGYTF
CDR3nt: TGTGCCATCAGTGAAAGGAGGTCGGAGGGTGGCTACACCTTC
abundance: -
d_gene: -
v_gene: TRBV10-3
j_gene: TRBJ1-2

CDR3aa: CSVAVGANTGELFF
CDR3nt: TGCAGCGTTGCGGTGGGGGCCAACACCGGGGAGCTGTTTTTT
abundance: -
d_gene: -
v_gene: TRBV29-1
j_gene: TRBJ2-2

CDR3aa: CASSLPTRTQPQHF
CDR3nt: TGTGCCAGCAGTTTACCCACCCGGACCCAGCCCCAGCATTTT
abundance: -
d_gene: -
v_gene: TRBV28
j_gene: TRBJ1-5

CDR3aa: CASSVSTGEGYTF
CDR3nt: TGTGCCAGCAGCGTTTCGACAGGGGAAGGCTACACCTTC
abundance: -
d_gene: TRBD1
v_gene: TRBV6-5
j_gene: TRBJ1-2

CDR3aa: CASSGTQGAGQPQHF
CDR3nt: TGTGCCAGCAGCGGGACACAGGGGGCAGGGCAGCCCCAGCATTTT
abundance: -
d_gene: TRBD1
v_gene: TRBV11-2
j_gene: TRBJ1-5

CDR3aa: CASRDGQILNEKLFF
CDR3nt: TGTGCCAGCAGGGACGGACAAATCCTTAATGAAAAACTGTTTTTT
abundance: -
d_gene: -
v_gene: TRBV2
j_gene: TRBJ1-4

CDR3aa: CASSLGQDNEKLFF
CDR3nt: TGTGCCAGCAGCCTAGGACAGGACAATGAAAAACTGTTTTTT
abundance: -
d_gene: TRBD1
v_gene: TRBV11-1
j_gene: TRBJ1-4

CDR3aa: CASRGTSGTSYEQYF
CDR3nt: TGTGCCAGCAGGGGGACTAGCGGGACATCCTACGAGCAGTACTTC
abundance: few
d_gene: TRBD2
v_gene: TRBV2
j_gene: TRBJ2-7

CDR3aa: CAISESRGEPQHF
CDR3nt: TGTGCCATCAGTGAGTCTCGAGGTGAGCCCCAGCATTTT
abundance: -
d_gene: -
v_gene: TRBV10-3
j_gene: TRBJ1-5

CDR3aa: CASSRTSGFIYNEQFF
CDR3nt: TGTGCCAGCAGCCGGACTAGCGGGTTTATATACAATGAGCAGTTCTTC
abundance: -
d_gene: TRBD2
v_gene: TRBV14
j_gene: TRBJ2-1

CDR3aa: CASSTTGGNQPQHF
CDR3nt: TGTGCCAGTAGCACGACAGGGGGCAATCAGCCCCAGCATTTT
abundance: -
d_gene: TRBD1
v_gene: TRBV19
j_gene: TRBJ1-5

CDR3aa: CASSLTGEGYEQYF
CDR3nt: TGTGCCAGCAGTCTTACGGGAGAAGGCTACGAGCAGTACTTC
abundance: -
d_gene: -
v_gene: TRBV28
j_gene: TRBJ2-7

CDR3aa: CASSQGLGNTIYF
CDR3nt: TGTGCCAGCAGTCAAGGGCTAGGAAACACCATATATTTT
abundance: -
d_gene: -
v_gene: TRBV28
j_gene: TRBJ1-3

CDR3aa: CASSPRQGGSSSGNTIYF
CDR3nt: TGTGCCAGCAGCCCCCGACAGGGGGGGTCTAGCTCTGGAAACACCATATATTTT
abundance: -
d_gene: TRBD1
v_gene: TRBV9
j_gene: TRBJ1-3

CDR3aa: CASSPDTSQETQYF
CDR3nt: TGTGCCAGCAGCCCGGACACTTCCCAAGAGACCCAGTACTTC
abundance: -
d_gene: -
v_gene: TRBV9
j_gene: TRBJ2-5

CDR3aa: CASRPPSGTSGSYEQYF
CDR3nt: TGTGCCAGCAGACCGCCCTCCGGGACTAGCGGCTCCTACGAGCAGTACTTC
abundance: -
d_gene: TRBD2
v_gene: TRBV28
j_gene: TRBJ2-7

CDR3aa: CASRPGGRGDEKLFF
CDR3nt: TGTGCCAGCAGACCCGGGGGCCGGGGGGATGAAAAACTGTTTTTT
abundance: -
d_gene: -
v_gene: TRBV6-5
j_gene: TRBJ1-4

CDR3aa: CASSLDSYSNQPQHF
CDR3nt: TGCGCCAGCAGCTTAGACAGTTATAGCAATCAGCCCCAGCATTTT
abundance: -
d_gene: -
v_gene: TRBV5-1
j_gene: TRBJ1-5

CDR3aa: CASSVSLNTEAFF
CDR3nt: TGTGCCAGCAGTGTATCTTTAAACACTGAAGCTTTCTTT
abundance: once
d_gene: -
v_gene: TRBV2
j_gene: TRBJ1-1

CDR3aa: CASSLETGESEQYF
CDR3nt: TGTGCCAGCAGCTTAGAGACAGGGGAGTCCGAGCAGTACTTC
abundance: -
d_gene: TRBD1
v_gene: TRBV7-2
j_gene: TRBJ2-7

CDR3aa: CASSHDLQGNYGYTF
CDR3nt: TGTGCCAGCAGCCACGACCTACAGGGGAACTATGGCTACACCTTC
abundance: -
d_gene: TRBD1
v_gene: TRBV14
j_gene: TRBJ1-2

CDR3aa: CASPGTGGTEAFF
CDR3nt: TGTGCCAGTCCCGGGACAGGGGGCACTGAAGCTTTCTTT
abundance: once
d_gene: TRBD1
v_gene: TRBV19
j_gene: TRBJ1-1

CDR3aa: CASRKGTGGIYEQYF
CDR3nt: TGTGCCAGCAGGAAAGGGACAGGGGGAATCTACGAGCAGTACTTC
abundance: -
d_gene: TRBD1
v_gene: TRBV11-2
j_gene: TRBJ2-7

CDR3aa: CASSLLGRGGYTF
CDR3nt: TGTGCCAGCAGCCTACTGGGGCGCGGTGGCTACACCTTC
abundance: -
d_gene: -
v_gene: TRBV28
j_gene: TRBJ1-2

CDR3aa: CASSDPASAVERTYF
CDR3nt: TGTGCCAGCAGTGACCCCGCTAGCGCGGTCGAGCGGACATACTTC
abundance: -
d_gene: -
v_gene: TRBV27
j_gene: TRBJ2-4

CDR3aa: CAIKQGNTEAFF
CDR3nt: TGTGCCATCAAACAGGGGAACACTGAAGCTTTCTTT
abundance: -
d_gene: -
v_gene: TRBV28
j_gene: TRBJ1-1

CDR3aa: CASSPDRGFTEKLFF
CDR3nt: TGTGCCAGCAGCCCAGACAGGGGATTTACCGAAAAACTGTTTTTT
abundance: -
d_gene: TRBD1
v_gene: TRBV7-2
j_gene: TRBJ1-4

CDR3aa: CASSVGVSGSGNIQYF
CDR3nt: TGTGCCAGCAGCGTAGGGGTTAGCGGGAGTGGGAACATTCAGTACTTC
abundance: -
d_gene: TRBD2
v_gene: TRBV9
j_gene: TRBJ2-4

CDR3aa: CASSLDFANSPLHF
CDR3nt: TGTGCCAGCAGCTTGGACTTCGCCAATTCACCCCTCCACTTT
abundance: -
d_gene: -
v_gene: TRBV7-9
j_gene: TRBJ1-6

CDR3aa: CASSHNWGGGTEAFF
CDR3nt: TGTGCCAGCAGTCACAATTGGGGAGGGGGCACTGAAGCTTTCTTT
abundance: -
d_gene: -
v_gene: TRBV6-5
j_gene: TRBJ1-1

CDR3aa: CASSLRIGLAGGFIHEQYF
CDR3nt: TGTGCCAGCAGTTTACGCATCGGACTAGCGGGAGGGTTTATACACGAGCAGTACTTC
abundance: -
d_gene: TRBD2
v_gene: TRBV27
j_gene: TRBJ2-7